Below are 24 T cell receptor beta chains sequenced from a single sample in a study of CD8 T cells in ankylosing spondylitis. Notes on the study in general: Apparently characteristic of ankylosing spondylitis blood was a TCR beta motif (about eight highly homologous variants).

TCRdb itself ran the 5' RACE reads through MiXCR, one entry per CDR3 protein. The sample has fewer than 550,000 distinct CDR3 sequences, under 5.5% seen once. No antigen is known for these receptors. The material sequenced was blood, either unsorted or a sorted T cell fraction (not recorded which). Receptors were obtained from a male donor with ankylosing spondylitis.

This clonotype occurred a few times. V is TRBV3-1 and J is TRBJ1-1, with a possible D match to TRBD1 (5 bases). The germline V gene encodes CDR1 LGHDT and CDR2 YNNKEL (reference sequence). Trimming pared 8 bases from V and 2 bases from J, leaving 12 bases between. The CDR3 is made up of 13 amino acids. This CDR3 reads CASLQGDNTEAFF. The DNA for the CDR3 is TGTGCCAGCCTCCAGGGTGACAACACTGAAGCTTTCTTT.

The J gene is TRBJ1-2, the V gene TRBV30, with a weak D call TRBD1 (6 bases). Germline V gene lookup returns CDR1 GTSNPN and CDR2 SVGIG (reference sequence). There are 12 residues in the CDR3. Deletions cut 2 bases from V and 7 bases from J, with 11 bases between. The CDR3 bases are TGTGCCTGGAGTAACACAGGGTCTGGCTACACCTTC. This translates into CAWSNTGSGYTF.

This clonotype has at least ten counts. CDR3: CSANRGNSETQYF. The CDR3 DNA reads TGCAGTGCTAACAGGGGGAATAGCGAGACCCAGTACTTC. The chain is built from TRBV20-1 and TRBJ2-5; 8 bases map to TRBD1. Germline V gene data show CDR1 as DFQATT and CDR2 as SNEGSKA (reference sequence). Trimming took 4 bases from V and 5 from J; bases not matched to a gene: 6. The CDR3 covers 13 residues.

This clonotype was counted many times. The rearrangement joins TRBV6-2 or TRBV6-3 to TRBJ2-5; D may be TRBD1 (6 bases). V gave up 0 bases and J gave up 7 bases, with 12 bases separating them. The germline CDR1 and CDR2 sequences are MNHEY and SVGEGT. The CDR3 is 14 residues long. The CDR3 sequence is CASSYSTQGVTQYF. The CDR3, as DNA: TGTGCCAGCAGTTACTCGACACAGGGCGTGACCCAGTACTTC.

This clonotype was recorded at least ten times. This chain uses TRBV12-3 or TRBV12-4 with TRBJ2-2, with 8 bases that match TRBD2. The CDR3 loop spans 15 amino acids. J lost 7 bases, V lost 5 bases, and 9 bases had no gene match. As DNA, the CDR3 is TGTGCCAGCAGTCCCGAAGCGGGAGCGGTCGGGGAGCTGTTTTTT. As protein: CASSPEAGAVGELFF.

Ten or more counts support this clonotype. The V call is TRBV29-1, the J call TRBJ2-3; TRBD1 matches 9 bases. Germline values: CDR1 SQVTM, CDR2 ANQGSEA. The CDR3 length is 14 residues. The junction had 4 bases not matched to a gene; V was cut back by 2 bases and J by 4 bases. In DNA, the CDR3 is TGCAGCGTTGAACACAGGGGGCTCTCAGATACGCAGTATTTT. Amino acids: CSVEHRGLSDTQYF.

The chain links TRBV19 to TRBJ2-3, with D perhaps TRBD1 or TRBD2 (6 bases each). Germline V gene lookup returns CDR1 LNHDA and CDR2 SQIVND (reference sequence). CDR3 length equals 14 residues. Trimming took off 3 bases at V and 5 bases at J, with 12 bases between the two ends. The CDR3 is CASSMAGGRDTQYF. The CDR3 DNA follows: TGTGCCAGTAGTATGGCTGGGGGGCGAGATACGCAGTATTTT.

This clonotype appeared many times. The chain has TRBV20-1 and TRBJ2-1; tentative D call: TRBD2 (7 bases). Trimming took 0 bases from V and 8 from J, leaving 17 bases between them. Per the germline V gene, CDR1 is DFQATT and CDR2 is SNEGSKA (reference sequence). This CDR3 contains 15 residues. CDR3 region: CSARDASGAGDEQFF. Written as DNA, the CDR3 is TGCAGTGCTAGAGATGCGAGCGGGGCAGGGGATGAGCAGTTCTTC.

The V call is TRBV29-1, the J call TRBJ2-1; tentatively, D is TRBD1 or TRBD2 (6 bases each). Per the germline V gene, CDR1 is SQVTM and CDR2 is ANQGSEA. V was pared by 7 bases and J by 5 bases, with 18 bases between. This CDR3 has 14 amino acids. The CDR3 is CSAKAGRGNNEQFF. The CDR3 DNA is TGCAGCGCCAAAGCGGGCAGGGGAAACAATGAGCAGTTCTTC.

The rearrangement uses TRBV20-1 and TRBJ2-7, with 11 bases matching TRBD2. Germline CDR1 DFQATT, CDR2 SNEGSKA (reference sequence). Germline trimming cut 6 bases from V and 1 base from J; bases unmatched to any gene: 5. The CDR3 extends over 14 amino acids. For the CDR3, the DNA is TGCAGTGCAGCACGACTAGCGGGATCCTACGAGCAGTACTTC. It yields the protein CSAARLAGSYEQYF.

This clonotype has ten or more counts. This chain links TRBV11-2 with TRBJ2-7; maybe TRBD2 (5 bases). The CDR3 runs 14 residues. Germline CDR1 SGHAT, CDR2 FQNNGV. Trimming removed 5 bases at V and 3 bases at J, with 14 bases between. CDR3 sequence (DNA): TGTGCCAGCAGCCGTCAGCCACGGGGCTACGAGCAGTACTTC. As protein: CASSRQPRGYEQYF.

This clonotype was counted many times. The V call is TRBV20-1, the J call TRBJ2-3; 9 bases map to TRBD2. The CDR3 contains 16 residues. The germline CDR1 and CDR2 sequences are DFQATT and SNEGSKA (reference sequence). The V gene end was trimmed by 4 bases and the J gene end by 6 bases; junction bases not matched to a gene: 14. CDR3 nucleotides: TGCAGTGCTAATAGGGCTAGCGGGATATCTGCGGATACGCAGTATTTT. This gives the protein CSANRASGISADTQYF.

This chain connects TRBV5-1 to TRBJ2-1; 11 bases are shared with TRBD2. V shed 7 bases, J shed 7 bases, and the junction held 7 bases outside the gene matches. Germline V gene lookup returns CDR1 SGHRS and CDR2 YFSETQ. The CDR3 is made up of 14 amino acids. CDR3: CASGPGLAVNEQFF. CDR3 DNA: TGCGCCAGCGGACCGGGACTAGCGGTTAATGAGCAGTTCTTC.

The chain has TRBV5-1 and TRBJ2-1, with D possibly TRBD2 on 5 matching bases. The CDR3 extends over 17 amino acids. CDR1 and CDR2 from the germline V gene are SGHRS and YFSETQ. V gave up 0 bases and J gave up 1 base, with 14 bases separating them. The CDR3 is CASSLAGGSGSYNEQFF. The CDR3 nucleotides read TGCGCCAGCAGCTTGGCGGGTGGGAGCGGTTCCTACAATGAGCAGTTCTTC.

This clonotype appeared many times. CDR3 in DNA: TGTGCCATCAGTGTGGACAGGGCGAACGAGCAGTACTTC. The encoded protein is CAISVDRANEQYF. This chain links TRBV10-3 with TRBJ2-7; 8 bases are shared with TRBD1. Looked up from germline, CDR1 is ENHRY and CDR2 is SYGVKD. V shed 4 bases, J shed 5 bases, and the junction held 4 bases outside the gene matches. The CDR3 consists of 13 residues.

The table lists this clonotype with a few counts. The rearrangement links TRBV28 to TRBJ2-1, with D possibly being TRBD2 (6 bases). V shed 6 bases and J shed 8 bases, with 17 bases lying between them. This CDR3 has 14 amino acids. Germline values: CDR1 MDHEN, CDR2 SYDVKM. CDR3 in DNA: TGTGCCAGCAGGGGAATGGAGGGTCCCCATGAGCAGTTCTTC. Translating it yields CASRGMEGPHEQFF.

This clonotype turned up a few times. The chain uses TRBV6-1 and TRBJ2-5; 9 bases agree with TRBD2. CDR3 size: 15 residues. Germline V lookup: CDR1 MNHNS, CDR2 SASEGT. With 3 bases clipped from V and 6 bases from J, the junction kept 8 bases outside the gene matches. The CDR3 region is CASSDFAGGIQTQYF. Here the CDR3 DNA reads TGTGCCAGCAGTGATTTCGCGGGGGGGATCCAGACCCAGTACTTC.

This clonotype was detected many times. The V gene is TRBV3-1, the J gene TRBJ2-1; no firm D call. V lost 1 base and J 5 bases, leaving 3 bases between the germline ends. The CDR3 contains 12 residues. Per the germline V gene, CDR1 is LGHDT and CDR2 is YNNKEL (reference sequence). CDR3 sequence reads: CASSQAHNEQFF. The CDR3 coding sequence is TGTGCCAGCAGCCAAGCTCACAATGAGCAGTTCTTC.

This clonotype was observed at least ten times. Here the CDR3 reads CSAKDPNTIYF. The CDR3 DNA sequence: TGCAGTGCTAAAGACCCAAACACCATATATTTT. The chain is built from TRBV20-1 and TRBJ1-3, with D uncertain. With 4 bases removed from V and 6 bases from J, the gap between germline ends came to 7 bases. Per germline, CDR1 DFQATT and CDR2 SNEGSKA (reference sequence). The CDR3 runs to 11 residues.

This clonotype was recorded many times. The V gene is TRBV5-1, the J gene TRBJ2-5; weak D call: TRBD2 (5 bases). V shed 5 bases and J shed 1 base, with 15 bases lying between them. This CDR3 has 15 amino acids. The germline CDR1 and CDR2 sequences are SGHRS and YFSETQ. CDR3 nucleotide sequence: TGCGCCAGCAGAGTTTTCAGCGGAACCCAAGAGACCCAGTACTTC. Its translation is CASRVFSGTQETQYF.

This clonotype has a count of ten or more. The V gene is TRBV9, the J gene TRBJ1-2; 7 nucleotides agree with TRBD1. Germline values: CDR1 SGDLS, CDR2 YYNGEE. CDR3 length equals 15 residues. Trimming at V came to 2 bases and at J to 8 bases, leaving 12 bases not matched to a gene. The CDR3 is CASSVVDRHAYGYTF. CDR3 sequence (DNA): TGTGCCAGCAGCGTCGTGGACAGGCATGCTTACGGCTACACCTTC.

Many counts were recorded for this clonotype. The genes are TRBV5-1 and TRBJ1-4; D gene ambiguous. Germline V gene lookup returns CDR1 SGHRS and CDR2 YFSETQ. Between the trimmed V and J ends, which lost 2 bases and 11 bases, there was a span of 13 bases. The CDR3 contains 13 residues. CDR3 protein: CASSLTTDFKLFF. In DNA, the CDR3 is TGCGCCAGCAGCTTAACCACAGACTTTAAACTGTTTTTT.

This clonotype has ten or more counts. The chain combines TRBV5-1 with TRBJ2-7, with 14 bases that match TRBD2. Germline assignment: CDR1 SGHRS and CDR2 YFSETQ. After removal of 2 bases from V and 6 bases from J, the junction contained 7 bases not matched to a gene. This CDR3 is 16 amino acids long. In nucleotides, the CDR3 is TGCGCCAGCAGCTTCGGACTAGCGGGAGGTTCGGCCGAGCAGTACTTC. Protein sequence: CASSFGLAGGSAEQYF. Variable domain in full (rest from reference TRBV5-1 and TRBJ2-7): KAGVTQTPRYLIKTRGQQVTLSCSPISGHRSVSWYQQTPGQGLQFLFEYFSETQRNKGNFPGRFSGRQFSNSRSEMNVSTLELGDSALYLCASSFGLAGGSAEQYFGPGTRLTVT.

Ten or more counts support this clonotype. The J gene is TRBJ1-5, the V gene TRBV11-1; D is undetermined. Per germline, CDR1 SGHAT and CDR2 FQDESV (reference sequence). Trimming removed 3 bases at V and 1 base at J, with 22 bases between. The CDR3 contains 19 residues. This CDR3 reads CASSFWRPATPRSNQPQHF. CDR3 DNA: TGTGCCAGCAGCTTCTGGCGGCCGGCGACTCCGAGGAGCAATCAGCCCCAGCATTTT.